This is a list of T cell receptor beta chains from one sample in a study of immune evolution from preneoplasia to lung adenocarcinoma. This table comes from immunoSEQ multiplex PCR, and its TCRdb copy is limited to in-frame clones, with some not included. The table records 5,000 to 6,000 clones, approximately 79% of them present only once. Sequenced input: FFPE normal lung tissue adjacent to the tumor. These receptors were obtained from a person in their sixties or seventies with lung adenocarcinoma. Both conserved end residues are part of each CDR3. D genes are given only for firm matches. Size is stated for part of the rows, as once, few or many counts, or as a class when the clone is expanded.

abundance | j_gene | v_gene | d_gene | CDR3aa | CDR3nt
NA | TRBJ1-2 | TRBV9 | NA | CASSQEDGGYTF | TGTGCCAGCAGCCAGGAAGACGGCGGCTACACCTTC
few | TRBJ2-1 | TRBV5-4 | TRBD2 | CASKSRSSGSQNEQFF | TGTGCCAGCAAATCGCGGTCTAGCGGGAGCCAAAATGAGCAGTTCTTC
NA | TRBJ1-6 | TRBV28 | NA | CASNTVSYNSPLHF | TGTGCCAGCAACACGGTCTCCTATAATTCACCCCTCCACTTT
once | TRBJ2-7 | TRBV7-6 | NA | CASSLGGLSYEQYF | TGTGCCAGCAGCTTAGGGGGACTCTCCTACGAGCAGTACTTC
NA | TRBJ2-1 | TRBV27 | TRBD2 | CASSGLTSGRYNEQFF | TGTGCCAGCAGTGGCTTAACTAGCGGGAGGTACAATGAGCAGTTCTTC
NA | TRBJ1-1 | TRBV5-4 | NA | CASSLRTGSTEAFF | TGTGCCAGCAGCTTGAGGACTGGAAGCACTGAAGCTTTCTTT
NA | TRBJ2-5 | TRBV19 | TRBD2 | CASTPQLAARETQYF | TGTGCCAGTACCCCACAACTAGCGGCTAGGGAGACCCAGTACTTC
once | TRBJ1-2 | TRBV11-2 | NA | CASSLRPADGYTF | TGTGCCAGCAGCTTAAGGCCCGCCGATGGCTACACCTTC
NA | TRBJ2-5 | TRBV7-9 | NA | CASSKTDSQTGTQYF | TGTGCCAGCAGTAAAACAGATTCCCAAACCGGAACCCAGTACTTC
NA | TRBJ1-5 | TRBV6-6 | TRBD1 | CASTPGQAAGQPQHF | TGTGCCAGCACACCGGGACAGGCGGCAGGACAGCCCCAGCATTTT
few | TRBJ1-2 | TRBV30 | NA | CAWTLQGLGGYTF | TGTGCCTGGACCCTCCAGGGATTGGGAGGCTACACCTTC
NA | TRBJ2-1 | TRBV14 | NA | CASSLRGEIHYNEQFF | TGTGCCAGCAGCCTTCGAGGGGAGATACACTACAATGAGCAGTTCTTC
NA | TRBJ2-2 | TRBV5-1 | TRBD1 | CASRTGNTGELFF | TGCGCCAGTCGGACAGGGAATACCGGGGAGCTGTTTTTT
NA | TRBJ1-5 | TRBV7-8 | TRBD1 | CASSGGQGAQHF | TGTGCCAGCAGCGGAGGGCAGGGGGCCCAGCATTTT
NA | TRBJ2-3 | TRBV25-1 | NA | CASSEPNSDTQYF | TGTGCCAGCAGTGAACCGAATTCAGATACGCAGTATTTT
NA | TRBJ2-3 | TRBV7-9 | TRBD2 | CASSSTAPSGRGSDTQYF | TGTGCCAGCAGCTCCACGGCTCCTAGCGGGAGAGGATCAGATACGCAGTATTTT
NA | TRBJ1-2 | TRBV6-6 | NA | CASRPPSVKSYGYTF | TGTGCCAGCAGACCTCCCTCAGTTAAGAGCTATGGCTACACCTTC
NA | TRBJ2-6 | TRBV7-3 | NA | CASSLWSAGANVLTF | TGTGCCAGCAGCTTATGGTCAGCTGGGGCCAACGTCCTGACTTTC
few | TRBJ1-1 | TRBV19 | NA | CATNRGTLGTEAFF | TGTGCCACCAACCGTGGGACACTGGGCACTGAAGCTTTCTTT
NA | TRBJ2-7 | TRBV6-5 | NA | CASSYGGGGSYEQYF | TGTGCCAGCAGTTACGGGGGAGGTGGCTCCTACGAGCAGTACTTC
NA | TRBJ2-7 | TRBV27 | TRBD1 | CASSPLLFRDSYEQYF | TGTGCCAGCAGTCCTCTACTATTCCGGGACAGCTACGAGCAGTACTTC
NA | TRBJ1-3 | TRBV6-1 | NA | CASSEHSGNTIYF | TGTGCCAGCAGTGAACACTCTGGAAACACCATATATTTT
NA | TRBJ2-1 | TRBV4-2 | NA | CASSQGRGYNSEQFF | TGTGCCAGCAGCCAAGGTCGGGGTTACAATTCTGAGCAGTTCTTC
NA | TRBJ2-3 | TRBV11-2 | TRBD1 | CASSRDRSDTQYF | TGTGCCAGCAGCCGGGACAGATCAGATACGCAGTATTTT
NA | TRBJ2-5 | TRBV4-2 | NA | CASSQDPGAVQETQYF | TGTGCCAGCAGCCAAGATCCAGGGGCGGTTCAAGAGACCCAGTACTTC
NA | TRBJ2-7 | TRBV2 | NA | CASRVRAYEQYF | TGTGCCAGCCGGGTGAGGGCCTACGAGCAGTACTTC
NA | TRBJ1-1 | TRBV6-5 | TRBD1 | CASRIQGDTEAFF | TGTGCCAGCAGGATACAGGGGGACACTGAAGCTTTCTTT
once | TRBJ2-1 | TRBV15 | NA | CVTSRGPVRGGEEQFF | TGTGTCACCAGCAGGGGCCCCGTTAGAGGGGGGGAAGAACAGTTCTTC
NA | TRBJ1-3 | TRBV10-3 | NA | CAITRQPGNTIYF | TGTGCCATCACGCGGCAGCCTGGAAACACCATATATTTT